Following are 32 T cell receptor beta chains from one sample sequenced in a study of OX40 agonist ivuxolimab in advanced cancers. Sequenced by immunoSEQ multiplex PCR; TCRdb stores in-frame clones only, minus some. The sample has under 85,000 clones; about 86% are singletons. The sample here was CD4+ or CD8+ T cells sorted from blood, taken in a trial of the OX40 agonist ivuxolimab. The source of these receptors is an adult with an advanced solid tumor such as melanoma, head and neck, liver or kidney cancer.

V is TRBV7-9 and J is TRBJ1-4; D is possibly TRBD1 (5 bases). V was trimmed by 8 bases and J by 0 bases, leaving 22 bases between them. Germline CDR1 SEHNR, CDR2 FQNEAQ (reference sequence). The CDR3 sequence is 18 residues long. In nucleotides, the CDR3 is TGTGCCAGCCGAAAGGGGTCGGGCCTAATTACAACTAATGAAAAACTGTTTTTT. It is translated as CASRKGSGLITTNEKLFF.

This clone was seen once. The chain recombines TRBV5-1 with TRBJ2-7, with TRBD1 matching 11 bases. Germline V gene data show CDR1 as SGHRS and CDR2 as YFSETQ. CDR3 length: 15 residues. V shed 2 bases and J 4 bases; nucleotides not matched to a gene: 5. The CDR3, as DNA: TGCGCCAGCAGCTTCGAGGGGACAGGGGGATACGAGCAGTACTTC. This codes for CASSFEGTGGYEQYF.

This chain uses TRBV11-3 with TRBJ2-5; tentatively, D is TRBD2 (5 bases). This CDR3 comprises 14 residues. CDR1 and CDR2 (germline): SGHNT, YENEEA. V gave up 1 base and J gave up 5 bases, with 11 bases separating them. In DNA form, the CDR3 reads TGTGCCAGCAGCTTAGGTGGGCCGGGGGAGACCCAGTACTTC. Protein: CASSLGGPGETQYF.

The chain couples TRBV16 to TRBJ1-2; TRBD1 agrees at 9 bases. CDR3 size: 14 residues. CDR1 is KGHSY and CDR2 is FQNENV in the germline V gene. Trimming removed 4 bases from V and 6 bases from J; junction bases left unmatched: 6. The CDR3 spells CASSLYRGPDGYTF. Written as DNA, the CDR3 is TGTGCCAGCAGCCTATACAGGGGGCCTGATGGCTACACCTTC. The whole variable domain, filled in from reference TRBV16 and TRBJ1-2, reads GEEVAQTPKHLVRGEGQKAKLYCAPIKGHSYVFWYQQVLKNEFKFLISFQNENVFDETGMPKERFSAKCLPNSPCSLEIQATKLEDSAVYFCASSLYRGPDGYTFGSGTRLTVV.

V usage is TRBV12-5 and J usage is TRBJ1-1; possibly TRBD1 for D (5 bases). This CDR3 contains 13 residues. The V end was cut by 5 bases, the J end by 1 base, with 8 bases between. The germline CDR1 and CDR2 sequences are LGHNT and FRNRAP. The CDR3 loop reads CASGIQGNTEAFF. The CDR3 region has the DNA TGTGCTAGTGGTATTCAGGGGAACACTGAAGCTTTCTTT.

The genes are TRBV7-6 and TRBJ1-3; D is possibly TRBD1 (6 bases). V was cut by 5 bases and J by 11 bases, with 16 bases left in between. CDR1 and CDR2 (germline): SGHVS, FNYEAQ. The CDR3 sequence is 13 residues long. The CDR3 spells CASSARDTVSIYF. The CDR3 bases are TGTGCCAGCAGCGCCCGGGACACCGTATCCATATATTTT.

The J gene is TRBJ1-2, the V gene TRBV6-5; 7 bases line up with TRBD1. CDR3 size: 14 residues. V shed 9 bases and J 3 bases; nucleotides not matched to a gene: 10. Germline lookup yields CDR1 MNHEY and CDR2 SVGAGI. The CDR3 DNA follows: TGTGCCAGTTCGGCAGGGGGGGTCGACTATGGCTACACCTTC. It translates to CASSAGGVDYGYTF.

The chain combines TRBV7-2 with TRBJ2-5, with 7 bases lining up with TRBD1. CDR1 is SGHTA and CDR2 is FQGNSA in the germline V gene. CDR3 size: 13 residues. Unmatched junction bases numbered 3, after V lost 5 bases and J lost 3 bases. CDR3 region: CASSATGEETQYF. The DNA for the CDR3 is TGTGCCAGCAGCGCTACAGGGGAAGAGACCCAGTACTTC.

The J gene is TRBJ1-3, the V gene TRBV6-5; 7 positions agree with TRBD1. V lost 7 bases to trimming and J lost 3 bases; unmatched junction nucleotides: 6. Germline values: CDR1 MNHEY, CDR2 SVGAGI. CDR3 length equals 14 residues. CDR3 nucleotide sequence: TGTGCCAGCACGGGACAGATGGTTGGAAACACCATATATTTT. It translates to CASTGQMVGNTIYF.

The rearrangement joins TRBV11-1 to TRBJ1-6; TRBD1 matches 7 bases. The CDR3 is made up of 16 amino acids. Germline assignment: CDR1 SGHAT and CDR2 FQDESV (reference sequence). J lost 8 bases, V lost 3 bases, and 10 bases had no gene match. In DNA, the CDR3 is TGTGCCAGCAGCTTGTATGGGACAGAGAGAGATTCACCCCTCCACTTT. Protein product: CASSLYGTERDSPLHF.

V gene TRBV19 combines with J gene TRBJ1-4, with a weak D call TRBD1 (6 bases). Trimming took 2 bases from V and 11 from J, leaving 9 bases between them. The CDR3 sequence is 12 residues long. Germline V gene data show CDR1 as LNHDA and CDR2 as SQIVND (reference sequence). The CDR3 sequence: CASSIRGVKLFF. The CDR3 DNA reads as TGTGCCAGTAGTATAAGGGGGGTCAAACTGTTTTTT.

The gene calls are TRBV5-1 and TRBJ2-1; no clear D. The CDR3 runs 13 residues. The ends were cut back, 0 bases at V and 4 bases at J, with 5 bases in the middle. Germline V CDR1 and CDR2: SGHRS, YFSETQ. Here the CDR3 DNA reads TGCGCCAGCAGCTTGGACCGTTACAATGAGCAGTTCTTC. Translation gives CASSLDRYNEQFF.

CDR3 DNA: TGCAGTGCACCTGCCCGGGGGACCTACACCTTC. It yields the protein CSAPARGTYTF. J is TRBJ1-2 and V is TRBV20-1, with TRBD1 as a possible D gene (5 bases). The germline V gene encodes CDR1 DFQATT and CDR2 SNEGSKA (reference sequence). This CDR3 contains 11 residues. The V end lost 6 bases, the J end lost 10 bases, and 15 bases lay between the germline ends.

The chain recombines TRBV7-2 with TRBJ2-1, with 7 bases fitting TRBD2. Germline loops: CDR1 SGHTA, CDR2 FQGNSA. V lost 2 bases, J lost 6 bases, and 4 bases stayed unmatched. CDR3 length: 14 residues. Here the CDR3 DNA reads TGTGCCAGCAGCTTAACGGGAGGCGCCAATGAGCAGTTCTTC. It translates to CASSLTGGANEQFF.

This sequence joins TRBV10-3 and TRBJ2-7; 10 nucleotides agree with TRBD1. Per germline, CDR1 ENHRY and CDR2 SYGVKD. The trim removed 6 bases at V and 2 bases at J, leaving 7 bases unmatched. The CDR3 has 15 amino acids. CDR3 loop: CAIRGQGMGPYEQYF. The CDR3 region has the DNA TGTGCCATCAGGGGACAGGGGATGGGTCCCTACGAGCAGTACTTC.

The V call is TRBV7-3, the J call TRBJ2-3; D unresolved. The CDR3 is made up of 13 amino acids. CDR1 is SGHTA and CDR2 is FQGTGA in the germline V gene. The ends were cut back, 5 bases at V and 5 bases at J, with 11 bases in the middle. The CDR3 DNA reads TGTGCCAGCAGCCCTAACCCGGAAGATACGCAGTATTTT. It encodes CASSPNPEDTQYF.

For the CDR3, the DNA is TGCGCCAGCAGCCAAGTTCCAGGGTGGACCACCGGGGAGCTGTTTTTT. It codes for CASSQVPGWTTGELFF. The chain couples TRBV4-1 to TRBJ2-2, with a possible D match to TRBD1 (5 bases). Germline assignment: CDR1 MGHRA and CDR2 YSYEKL. This CDR3 has 16 amino acids. V was pared by 1 base and J by 4 bases, with 13 bases between.

The chain combines TRBV28 with TRBJ2-5; D might be TRBD2 (7 bases). Germline values: CDR1 MDHEN, CDR2 SYDVKM. Trimming removed 6 bases from V and 5 bases from J, with 16 bases in between. CDR3 length: 14 residues. DNA of the CDR3: TGTGCCAGCAGAGAAGGGGGGGCATGGGAGACCCAGTACTTC. Its protein is CASREGGAWETQYF.

The chain carries TRBV30 and TRBJ1-1, with a weak D call TRBD1 (6 bases). The CDR3 covers 11 residues. The V gene's germline CDR1 is GTSNPN and CDR2 SVGIG (reference sequence). V was pared by 4 bases and J by 3 bases, with 6 bases between. In nucleotides, the CDR3 is TGTGCCTGGACAGGGGACACTGAAGCTTTCTTT. Its protein is CAWTGDTEAFF.

The chain has TRBV4-3 and TRBJ1-5; D gene unclear. Germline V gene sequence: CDR1 LGHNA, CDR2 YSLEER. V was trimmed by 0 bases and J by 9 bases, leaving 12 bases between them. This CDR3 is built from 14 residues. Here the CDR3 reads CASSQDPGRRPQHF. Here the CDR3 DNA reads TGCGCCAGCAGCCAAGACCCCGGGCGTCGGCCCCAGCATTTT.

The V gene is TRBV6-5, the J gene TRBJ1-4, with D perhaps TRBD1 (6 bases). Looked up from germline, CDR1 is MNHEY and CDR2 is SVGAGI. V gave up 6 bases and J gave up 2 bases, with 13 bases separating them. This CDR3 has 15 residues. The CDR3, as DNA: TGTGCCAGCAGGGAACAGGGCAGGACTAATGAAAAACTGTTTTTT. This codes for CASREQGRTNEKLFF.

V usage is TRBV7-2 and J usage is TRBJ1-3; unclear D gene. Germline V lookup: CDR1 SGHTA, CDR2 FQGNSA. This CDR3 region has 14 residues. The V end was cut by 0 bases, the J end by 4 bases, with 7 bases between. The CDR3 loop reads CASSLASRGNTIYF. As DNA, the CDR3 is TGTGCCAGCAGCTTAGCGTCCAGGGGAAACACCATATATTTT. Filled out from reference TRBV7-2 and TRBJ1-3, the complete variable domain reads GAGVSQSPSNKVTEKGKDVELRCDPISGHTALYWYRQSLGQGLEFLIYFQGNSAPDKSGLPSDRFSAERTGGSVSTLTIQRTQQEDSAVYLCASSLASRGNTIYFGEGSWLTVV.

V usage is TRBV12-5 and J usage is TRBJ2-7, with 14 bases identical to TRBD2. Germline CDR1 and CDR2: LGHNT and FRNRAP. This CDR3 contains 14 residues. V lost 4 bases and J lost 6; bases outside the gene matches: 2. CDR3 in amino acids: CASGSGTSGSEQYF. CDR3 DNA sequence: TGTGCTAGTGGTTCCGGGACTAGCGGGAGCGAGCAGTACTTC.

This chain uses TRBV5-4 with TRBJ2-7; 13 nucleotides match TRBD2. The CDR3 sequence is 15 residues long. Germline CDR1 reads SGHNT; CDR2 reads YYREEE (reference sequence). Unmatched junction bases numbered 1, after V lost 3 bases and J lost 1 base. This chain's CDR3 is CASSSLAGGSYEQYF. The DNA of the CDR3 is TGTGCCAGCAGCTCACTAGCGGGAGGGTCCTACGAGCAGTACTTC. Complete variable domain (other parts from reference TRBV5-4 and TRBJ2-7): ETGVTQSPTHLIKTRGQQVTLRCSSQSGHNTVSWYQQALGQGPQFIFQYYREEENGRGNFPPRFSGLQFPNYSSELNVNALELDDSALYLCASSSLAGGSYEQYFGPGTRLTVT.

The V gene is TRBV5-1, the J gene TRBJ1-1; D gene unclear. V was clipped by 2 bases and J by 3 bases, with 20 bases between them. This CDR3 comprises 17 residues. Germline V gene sequence: CDR1 SGHRS, CDR2 YFSETQ. CDR3 loop: CASSFGRSLGIDTEAFF. The CDR3 nucleotides are TGCGCCAGCAGCTTTGGGAGATCCCTGGGTATAGACACTGAAGCTTTCTTT.

The V gene is TRBV19, the J gene TRBJ1-4, with 9 nucleotides matching TRBD1. CDR3 length: 15 amino acids. Germline CDR1 reads LNHDA; CDR2 reads SQIVND (reference sequence). V shed 4 bases and J 7 bases; nucleotides not matched to a gene: 7. The CDR3 coding sequence is TGTGCCAGTAGTACCCGCCGGACAGGGGTTGAAAAACTGTTTTTT. Translated: CASSTRRTGVEKLFF.

This chain links TRBV7-2 with TRBJ2-5; the D call may be TRBD1 or TRBD2 (5 bases each). Germline V gives CDR1 SGHTA, CDR2 FQGNSA. Deletions cut 8 bases from V and 4 bases from J, with 11 bases between. The CDR3 runs to 12 residues. The CDR3 DNA reads TGTGCCAGCCGCGAGGGGCGAGAGACCCAGTACTTC. Its translation is CASREGRETQYF.

The chain links TRBV11-2 to TRBJ1-1; the match to TRBD1 covers 9 bases. Trimming cost V 4 bases and J 0 bases; bases outside gene matches: 6. Germline V gene sequence: CDR1 SGHAT, CDR2 FQNNGV. The CDR3 sequence is 16 residues long. CDR3 sequence reads: CASSSRQGVMNTEAFF. The CDR3 DNA reads TGTGCCAGCAGCTCCAGACAGGGGGTAATGAACACTGAAGCTTTCTTT.

The chain links TRBV5-6 to TRBJ2-4; D is perhaps TRBD2 (5 bases). The V gene lost 0 bases and the J gene lost 9 bases, with 10 bases spanning the gap. Per germline, CDR1 SGHDT and CDR2 YYEEEE. The CDR3 sequence is 13 residues long. The CDR3 nucleotides read TGTGCCAGCAGCTTGGACGTGGAGGTCATTCAGTACTTC. Encoded protein: CASSLDVEVIQYF. The complete variable domain, with remaining parts taken from reference TRBV5-6 and TRBJ2-4, reads DAGVTQSPTHLIKTRGQQVTLRCSPKSGHDTVSWYQQALGQGPQFIFQYYEEEERQRGNFPDRFSGHQFPNYSSELNVNALLLGDSALYLCASSLDVEVIQYFGAGTRLSVL.

The chain is built from TRBV9 and TRBJ1-1; a possible D gene is TRBD1 (5 bases). Germline V gene lookup returns CDR1 SGDLS and CDR2 YYNGEE. Trimming cost V 1 base and J 7 bases, with 14 bases left between them. This CDR3 region has 14 residues. CDR3 amino acids: CASSVSPVGGEAFF. The DNA for the CDR3 is TGTGCCAGCAGCGTATCCCCGGTGGGGGGTGAAGCTTTCTTT.

The chain uses TRBV21-1 and TRBJ2-7; the D call in the table, TRBD1, was not verified against the DNA. TRBV21-1 is an annotated pseudogene. The CDR3 runs 14 residues. The CDR3 DNA is TGTGCCAGCAGCCGGGGACAGGGGGCTTGTGAGCAGTACTTC. Its protein is CASSRGQGACEQYF.

The chain employs TRBV19 and TRBJ1-4, with D hard to call. Germline V gene lookup returns CDR1 LNHDA and CDR2 SQIVND (reference sequence). This CDR3 is 16 amino acids long. With 2 bases removed from V and 8 bases from J, the gap between germline ends came to 18 bases. In DNA form, the CDR3 reads TGTGCCAGTAGTATACAATCTTTTGGACGAGAGGAAAAACTGTTTTTT. This gives the protein CASSIQSFGREEKLFF.